This passage covers 2 T cell receptor beta chains from one sample sequenced in a study of a mutant IDH1 vaccine in newly diagnosed glioma. Antigen specificity for these receptors is unknown. Sequenced by immunoSEQ multiplex PCR; TCRdb stores in-frame clones only, minus some. The sample has about 110,000 clones; 85% to 90% are singletons. Specified time point: week 11, during vaccination. A single vaccine dose contained 300 ug of mutant IDH1 20-mer peptide, and topical imiquimod was used with it. This sample comprised PBMCs, obtained from a glioma patient whose treatment included an IDH1 peptide vaccine. These receptors came from a woman aged 50 to 60 with glioma.

The chain employs TRBV10-3 and TRBJ1-1; 8 nucleotides agree with TRBD1. J lost 4 bases, V lost 6 bases, and 7 bases had no gene match. The CDR3 loop spans 14 amino acids. Germline assignment: CDR1 ENHRY and CDR2 SYGVKD. This CDR3 reads CAISTTGVGTEAFF. The CDR3 DNA sequence: TGTGCCATCAGCACGACAGGGGTGGGCACTGAAGCTTTCTTT.

Of note for this clone: The same CDR3 also results from other DNA sequences found in this sample. J is TRBJ1-5 and V is TRBV29-1; D is undetermined. CDR3 length: 12 residues. Trimming cost V 4 bases and J 5 bases, with 9 bases left between them. CDR1 is SQVTM and CDR2 is ANQGSEA in the germline V gene. In nucleotides, the CDR3 is TGCAGCGTTGGGGCGAGGGATCAGCCCCAGCATTTT. It translates to CSVGARDQPQHF.